The 10 T cell receptor beta chains reported below all come from one sample, sequenced in a study of technical replicates of blood from several donors. Sequenced by immunoSEQ multiplex PCR; TCRdb stores in-frame clones only, minus some. The sample has just under 85,000 clones; about 92% are singletons. Sequencing was done on a sample of T cells isolated from PBMCs. These receptors were obtained from a human donor in good health.

The rearrangement uses TRBV11-3 and TRBJ1-3; no firm D call. The length of the CDR3 is 13 residues. V was pared by 3 bases and J by 0 bases, with 3 bases between. Germline V lookup: CDR1 SGHNT, CDR2 YENEEA. This CDR3 reads CASSLASGNTIYF. CDR3 nucleotides: TGTGCCAGCAGCTTGGCCTCTGGAAACACCATATATTTT.

The chain is built from TRBV7-8 and TRBJ2-3; 11 bases fit TRBD2. Germline V CDR1 and CDR2: SGHVS, FQNEAQ. V was clipped by 0 bases and J by 0 bases; unmatched bases: 8. The CDR3 loop spans 19 amino acids. CDR3 bases: TGTGCCAGCAGCTTAGCGCGGCTAGCGGGAGGCCCCAGCACAGATACGCAGTATTTT. This codes for CASSLARLAGGPSTDTQYF. The full variable domain, its missing parts supplied by reference TRBV7-8 and TRBJ2-3, is GAGVSQSPRYKVAKRGQDVALRCDPISGHVSLFWYQQALGQGPEFLTYFQNEAQLDKSGLPSDRFFAERPEGSVSTLKIQRTQQEDSAVYLCASSLARLAGGPSTDTQYFGPGTRLTVL.

The rearrangement joins TRBV7-7 to TRBJ2-7, with D perhaps matching TRBD2 (6 bases). CDR1 and CDR2 (germline): SSHAT, FNYEAQ (reference sequence). Trimming removed 5 bases at V and 0 bases at J, with 20 bases between. The CDR3 contains 17 residues. The CDR3 sequence: CASSLTGETSSSYEQYF. As DNA, the CDR3 is TGTGCCAGCAGCCTCACCGGAGAAACTAGCAGCTCCTACGAGCAGTACTTC.

The J gene is TRBJ2-1, the V gene TRBV7-9; tentative D call: TRBD2 (5 bases). The V end lost 7 bases, the J end lost 0 bases, and 16 bases lay between the germline ends. The CDR3 is 16 residues long. Per the germline V gene, CDR1 is SEHNR and CDR2 is FQNEAQ (reference sequence). The CDR3 loop is CASTHRGGLSYNEQFF. The CDR3 coding sequence is TGTGCCAGCACCCACAGAGGCGGACTCTCCTACAATGAGCAGTTCTTC.

The chain couples TRBV9 to TRBJ1-1; D is ambiguous. The CDR3 consists of 13 residues. Germline CDR1 is SGDLS and CDR2 is YYNGEE. Trimming cost V 4 bases and J 6 bases, with 13 bases left between them. CDR3 sequence reads: CASSTVVWPEAFF. The CDR3 DNA reads TGTGCCAGCAGCACAGTGGTCTGGCCTGAAGCTTTCTTT. The entire variable domain, with the rest obtained from reference TRBV9 and TRBJ1-1, is as follows: DSGVTQTPKHLITATGQRVTLRCSPRSGDLSVYWYQQSLDQGLQFLIQYYNGEERAKGNILERFSAQQFPDLHSELNLSSLELGDSALYFCASSTVVWPEAFFGQGTRLTVV.

The CDR3 sequence is CASSPKIPSMKTNEKLFF. CDR3 DNA: TGTGCCAGCAGTCCTAAGATTCCCTCCATGAAAACTAATGAAAAACTGTTTTTT. The chain is built from TRBV6-9 and TRBJ1-4; D unclear. Between the trimmed V and J ends, which lost 5 bases and 1 base, there was a span of 20 bases. The CDR3 loop spans 18 amino acids. Germline CDR1 MNHGY, CDR2 SVAAGI.

In this sample, this clone turned up once. J is TRBJ1-2 and V is TRBV30; D uncertain. The CDR3 is made up of 17 amino acids. Trimming cost V 0 bases and J 7 bases, with 24 bases left between them. CDR1 is GTSNPN, CDR2 SVGIG, per germline (reference sequence). The CDR3 nucleotides read TGTGCCTGGAGTGTACCCCTCCACACTAAAAATCTGGTTGGCTACACCTTC. This sequence encodes CAWSVPLHTKNLVGYTF.

Note on this clone: This same CDR3 is encoded by further DNA sequences in the sample. The J gene is TRBJ1-1, the V gene TRBV5-1; possible D gene TRBD1, 5 bases. V lost 0 bases, J lost 0 bases, and 12 bases lay in between. The CDR3 consists of 16 residues. Germline CDR1 and CDR2: SGHRS and YFSETQ. The CDR3 reads CASSLGFRAMNTEAFF. In nucleotides, the CDR3 is TGCGCCAGCAGCTTGGGGTTCAGGGCTATGAACACTGAAGCTTTCTTT.

This rearrangement joins TRBV7-9 to TRBJ1-1; TRBD1 matches 9 bases. J lost 3 bases, V lost 2 bases, and 4 bases had no gene match. There are 15 residues in the CDR3. Germline CDR1 SEHNR, CDR2 FQNEAQ (reference sequence). CDR3 sequence reads: CASSLRDREHTEAFF. The CDR3 nucleotides read TGTGCCAGCAGCTTACGGGACAGGGAACACACTGAAGCTTTCTTT. The entire variable domain, with the rest obtained from reference TRBV7-9 and TRBJ1-1, is as follows: DTGVSQNPRHKITKRGQNVTFRCDPISEHNRLYWYRQTLGQGPEFLTYFQNEAQLEKSRLLSDRFSAERPKGSFSTLEIQRTEQGDSAMYLCASSLRDREHTEAFFGQGTRLTVV.

The CDR3 is CSVEGNGQSSYEQYF. Written as DNA, the CDR3 is TGCAGCGTTGAGGGGAATGGACAGAGCTCCTACGAGCAGTACTTC. This chain joins TRBV29-1 and TRBJ2-7, with D perhaps TRBD1 (6 bases). Trimming shortened V by 3 bases and J by 0 bases, and 15 bases separated the two germline ends. This CDR3 comprises 15 residues. Germline V CDR1 and CDR2: SQVTM, ANQGSEA.